The 18 T cell receptor beta chains below all came from one sample that was sequenced in a study of blood T cell repertoires in COVID-19. Clones were sequenced by immunoSEQ multiplex PCR, and TCRdb holds only the in-frame ones, with some missing. This table has about 150,000 clones, about 88% appearing once. The sample was PBMCs or T cells enriched from blood (not recorded which). The receptors here all came from a man aged 50-60 years who had recovered from COVID-19.

The chain is built from TRBV9 and TRBJ2-5; 9 bases match TRBD1. The CDR3 contains 16 residues. The germline V gene encodes CDR1 SGDLS and CDR2 YYNGEE. Germline trimming cut 0 bases from V and 5 bases from J; bases unmatched to any gene: 8. The CDR3 spells CASSVAPQGARETQYF. DNA of the CDR3: TGTGCCAGCAGCGTAGCTCCACAGGGGGCGAGGGAGACCCAGTACTTC.

This clone was picked up one time. The chain has TRBV19 and TRBJ1-2; a possible D gene is TRBD1 (6 bases). The CDR3 has 14 residues. The germline V and J ends were trimmed by 5 bases and 6 bases, with 16 bases remaining between them. The germline V gene has CDR1 LNHDA and CDR2 SQIVND (reference sequence). For the CDR3, the DNA is TGTGCCAGTAGTCGACAGGAAAGTGGGAATGGCTACACCTTC. Its protein is CASSRQESGNGYTF.

The chain carries TRBV29-1 and TRBJ2-1; D uncertain. Trimming removed 6 bases from V and 9 bases from J, with 12 bases in between. CDR1 SQVTM and CDR2 ANQGSEA come from the germline V gene. The CDR3 loop spans 11 amino acids. The CDR3 protein is CSVLPGREQFF. In nucleotides, the CDR3 is TGCAGCGTGTTACCTGGCCGTGAGCAGTTCTTC.

CDR3 residues: CASSKKEGSYNSPLHF. In DNA form, the CDR3 reads TGTGCCAGCAGCAAGAAGGAGGGTTCTTATAATTCACCCCTCCACTTT. This chain uses TRBV21-1 with TRBJ1-6. TRBV21-1 represents a pseudogene. This CDR3 has 16 residues.

On this clone itself: At one of its ends the junction is not consistent with the germline gene, which may arise from a read error. The chain has TRBV7-7 and TRBJ2-2, with TRBD1 matching 12 bases. The CDR3 sequence is 17 residues long. Germline loops: CDR1 SSHAT, CDR2 FNYEAQ (reference sequence). The CDR3 DNA reads as TGTGCTAGCAGCGACACCGGGACAGGGGGCCTCACCGGGGAGCTGTTTTTT. This sequence encodes CASSDTGTGGLTGELFF.

The chain couples TRBV18 to TRBJ1-6; 7 nucleotides match TRBD1. The germline V gene encodes CDR1 KGHSH and CDR2 LQKENI. This CDR3 has 16 amino acids. The V and J ends lost 6 bases and 9 bases, in that order; junction bases with no gene match: 14. The CDR3 is CASSPGTASLASPLHF. For the CDR3, the DNA is TGTGCCAGCTCTCCCGGGACAGCCAGCCTCGCTTCACCCCTCCACTTT.

The rearrangement joins TRBV4-1 to TRBJ2-7, with D perhaps TRBD2 (6 bases). V lost 1 base, J lost 0 bases, and 13 bases lay in between. Germline V gene sequence: CDR1 MGHRA, CDR2 YSYEKL. The CDR3 totals 16 residues. The CDR3 DNA reads as TGCGCCAGCAGCCAAGTGTTGGGGAGGAGCTCCTACGAGCAGTACTTC. Amino acids: CASSQVLGRSSYEQYF.

The chain links TRBV13 to TRBJ1-3, with a weak D call TRBD1 (5 bases). The CDR3 is 16 residues long. Germline V gene data show CDR1 as PRHDT and CDR2 as FYEKMQ (reference sequence). V gave up 4 bases and J gave up 0 bases, with 13 bases separating them. The DNA for the CDR3 is TGTGCCAGCAGCTCCACCCTCGACAGCTCTGGAAACACCATATATTTT. Encoded protein: CASSSTLDSSGNTIYF. The whole variable domain, filled in from reference TRBV13 and TRBJ1-3, reads AAGVIQSPRHLIKEKRETATLKCYPIPRHDTVYWYQQGPGQDPQFLISFYEKMQSDKGSIPDRFSAQQFSDYHSELNMSSLELGDSALYFCASSSTLDSSGNTIYFGEGSWLTVV.

V gene TRBV5-1 combines with J gene TRBJ1-6, with 7 nucleotides matching TRBD1. The CDR3 loop spans 15 amino acids. With V trimmed by 4 bases and J by 7 bases, 8 bases remained unmatched. The germline CDR1 and CDR2 sequences are SGHRS and YFSETQ. The CDR3 loop is CASSPRTGWNSPLHF. CDR3 bases: TGCGCCAGCAGCCCGAGGACAGGTTGGAATTCACCCCTCCACTTT.

The CDR3 DNA follows: TGTGCCAGTAGTATAATTTCGGGCAGGGCCCCTGAAGCTTTCTTT. Residues: CASSIISGRAPEAFF. This chain connects TRBV19 to TRBJ1-1, with D perhaps matching TRBD1 (5 bases). CDR1 is LNHDA and CDR2 is SQIVND in the germline V gene (reference sequence). V was cut by 2 bases and J by 6 bases, with 16 bases left in between. CDR3 length: 15 residues. Supplemented by reference TRBV19 and TRBJ1-1, the full variable domain reads DGGITQSPKYLFRKEGQNVTLSCEQNLNHDAMYWYRQDPGQGLRLIYYSQIVNDFQKGDIAEGYSVSREKKESFPLTVTSAQKNPTAFYLCASSIISGRAPEAFFGQGTRLTVV.

The chain combines TRBV6-2 or TRBV6-3 with TRBJ2-7, with D possibly being TRBD2 (5 bases). Germline CDR1 is MNHEY and CDR2 is SVGEGT. This CDR3 spans 15 amino acids. Trimming took off 6 bases at V and 0 bases at J, with 15 bases between the two ends. CDR3 sequence reads: CASSSTSLSSYEQYF. The CDR3 coding sequence is TGTGCCAGCAGCAGCACTAGTCTAAGCTCCTACGAGCAGTACTTC.

The chain links TRBV6-5 to TRBJ2-7; possible D gene TRBD1, 6 bases. The germline V and J ends were trimmed by 4 bases and 5 bases, with 12 bases remaining between them. Germline loops: CDR1 MNHEY, CDR2 SVGAGI. The CDR3 contains 13 residues. DNA of the CDR3: TGTGCCAGCAGTTCTTACGGACAGAACGAGCAGTACTTC. Translating gives CASSSYGQNEQYF.

The chain recombines TRBV19 with TRBJ1-5, with D tentatively TRBD1 (5 bases). The germline V gene has CDR1 LNHDA and CDR2 SQIVND (reference sequence). The CDR3 runs 18 residues. Trimming removed 5 bases at V and 1 base at J, with 21 bases between. CDR3 in DNA: TGTGCCAGTAGTCCCCGTAGCGGGGGGTATCTCAGCAATCAGCCCCAGCATTTT. Amino acid sequence: CASSPRSGGYLSNQPQHF.

The chain combines TRBV19 with TRBJ2-3, with D possibly being TRBD1 (6 bases). CDR1 and CDR2 (germline): LNHDA, SQIVND (reference sequence). CDR3 size: 14 residues. Between the trimmed V and J ends, which lost 4 bases and 6 bases, there was a span of 14 bases. CDR3 sequence (DNA): TGTGCCAGTAGTAAGGGACAACCCGCGGATACGCAGTATTTT. It is translated as CASSKGQPADTQYF.

V usage is TRBV19 and J usage is TRBJ1-6, with D hard to call. CDR3 length: 12 residues. Germline CDR1 and CDR2: LNHDA and SQIVND (reference sequence). This CDR3 reads CASGAYNSPLHF. Here the CDR3 DNA reads TGTGCATCAGGCGCCTATAATTCACCCCTCCACTTT.

The chain combines TRBV19 with TRBJ1-5; tentative D call: TRBD1 (5 bases). The ends were cut back, 4 bases at V and 0 bases at J, with 16 bases in the middle. Germline loops: CDR1 LNHDA, CDR2 SQIVND (reference sequence). There are 17 residues in the CDR3. CDR3 region: CASSRRLGGHSNQPQHF. Written as DNA, the CDR3 is TGTGCCAGTAGTAGACGTCTGGGGGGTCATAGCAATCAGCCCCAGCATTTT.

Many counts were recorded for this clone. The genes are TRBV10-3 and TRBJ1-6; perhaps TRBD1 as D (6 bases). In germline, CDR1 is ENHRY, CDR2 SYGVKD. This CDR3 contains 14 residues. The V end lost 5 bases, the J end lost 7 bases, and 12 bases lay between the germline ends. The CDR3 region has the DNA TGTGCCATCAGTACAACAGGGAACAATTCACCCCTCCACTTT. It encodes CAISTTGNNSPLHF.

This chain connects TRBV7-6 to TRBJ1-2, with D maybe TRBD1 (6 bases). Trimming removed 4 bases from V and 1 base from J, with 19 bases in between. Germline lookup yields CDR1 SGHVS and CDR2 FNYEAQ. The length of the CDR3 is 17 residues. CDR3 in DNA: TGTGCCAGCAGCTCCACAGGGTCCCCCTCATATAACTATGGCTACACCTTC. This encodes CASSSTGSPSYNYGYTF.